This T cell receptor (beta chain) is from a study of cytomegalovirus exposure and HLA in healthy donors listed by TCRdb under 2017. About the investigation overall: An earlier analysis of approximately 600 of the donors reported approximately 270 Gb of sequence data and some 100 million unique TCR beta sequences from approximately 180 million T cells. An early release covering just under 650 HLA-typed donors comprised 250 to 350 gigabases of sequencing data and 65 million to 100 million unique TCR sequences. Among the roughly 390 genotyped donors, 75% to 90% belonged to the genetic ancestry cluster associated with self-reported Caucasian donors. The aim of the study was to test whether cataloging public T cell receptors could identify signatures of past pathogen exposure. The study used immunosequencing to profile the T cell repertoires of several hundred subjects and linked those repertoires to cytomegalovirus serostatus. In addition to the first cohort of 666 subjects, a separate validation cohort of 130 or so different subjects was used. High-throughput TCR immunosequencing, statistical association of individual TCRs with disease status, and machine learning were combined to predict cytomegalovirus infection status. To study patterns of TCR occurrence, a later analysis re-analyzed previously published TCR beta repertoires from 650 to 750 donors and added high-resolution HLA genotyping. In the later analysis, no new phenotypic data were used to find candidate immune exposures; instead, reliance was placed on TCR beta sequences and their occurrence across donors. An earlier analysis of 587 of the donors applied high-throughput TCR beta sequencing to assess whether each TCR beta V gene segment acted as functional or pseudogenic. Donor age, sex, ethnicity and CMV serostatus were collected together with the repertoire data. Genome-wide SNP genotypes for about 65% of the 666 donors were used in a later genetic analysis, which treated that subset as a discovery cohort. Every repertoire in the discovery cohort had been generated on one and the same sequencing platform. HLA typing included class I and class II loci at four-digit resolution. Typing coverage differed by locus: A, B, C, DRB1 and DQB1 were typed in roughly 629-630 donors, DQA1 in 500 to 550, DPA1 in 606, and DPB1 in around 490. Because of strong linkage in the cohort, roughly 5 DR-DQ haplotypes were treated as single units for association and clustering. Among almost 400 genotyped donors of the cohort, an average of 235,054 unique TCR beta nucleotide sequences were sequenced per donor, roughly a sixth of them non-productive.

Findings and caveats that apply to the study as a whole: In a later genetic analysis, a missense DCLRE1C variant was associated with V-gene and J-gene trimming of TCR beta chains, and the association was replicated in an independent cohort. The authors suggested that the approach could potentially be extended to other disease states and immunological phenotypes. Most TCR sequences were observed very rarely across donors, whereas some public TCRs were present in many individuals. Correlated functional status among segregating V segments might be attributable to linkage disequilibrium, but an unknown experimental factor could not be ruled out. The classifier was reported to diagnose cytomegalovirus status with high specificity and sensitivity in both the original cohort and the validation cohort. In a later analysis, several top co-occurrence clusters were reported to appear linked to parvovirus B19, influenza, CMV and Epstein-Barr virus. A later analysis found that TCR association rates varied across HLA loci, with DRB1 alleles showing the most associated TCRs and HLA-C alleles the fewest. A further reported finding was that TCR beta sequences accurately predicted the HLA-A and HLA-B alleles for most subjects in the first cohort. The presence/absence analyses assumed that sequencing depth was roughly uniform across donors, and that assumption may not be true. Because HLA typing was unavailable for some donors at each locus, only the typed subset was used in association tests. For the cohort, immune exposure information was limited to CMV serostatus. The study gave a list of under 200 TCR beta chains associated with cytomegalovirus. Because counts were too low, seventeen rarely observed V segments, including chromosome 9 orphons, were left out of the earlier analysis of approximately 580 of the donors. Only TCR beta chains were sequenced in this cohort, and the absence of alpha or paired-chain data limited detectable features. In a later analysis, HLA-associated TCR beta chains showed more clonal expansion and lower generation probabilities than non-associated chains that were equally common. Specific HLA alleles were associated with 16,951 TCR beta sequences at a false discovery rate of 0.05 in a later analysis. In vitro tests confirmed that a few of the cytomegalovirus-associated TCR beta chains recognize cytomegalovirus antigens. According to a later analysis, most CMV-associated TCR beta chains appeared to be HLA-restricted, and the HLA associations seemed to be driven largely by CMV exposure. Broadly in line with IMGT annotations, most TCR beta V segments showed up in productive rearrangements about 87% or about 30% of the time in an earlier analysis of several hundred of the donors. Assigning TCR associations to individual alleles was difficult when HLA alleles, especially DR and DQ, strongly co-occurred. A group of highly shared sequence variants was considered likely to be a technical artifact of the sequencing pipeline. Because the 87-base-pair reads could not distinguish some IMGT-functional V segments, including TRBV6-2 and TRBV6-3, those segments were excluded. According to a later genetic analysis, donors in an Asian-associated ancestry cluster had fewer N-insertions in productive TCRs than the roughly 660-donor mean.

CDR1 and CDR2 are drawn from the germline V gene: SGHVS, FQNEAQ. V is cut by 3 bases and J by 7 bases, and the space between the germline ends is 12 bases. Including the terminal cysteine and phenylalanine, the CDR3 comprises 13 residues. CDR3 DNA is the only sequence kept; it has 39 bases, read in frame from the first base. In total, fewer than 750 healthy bone marrow donors made up the cohort. At the time of sampling, all cohort members were nominally healthy, though unrecorded immune exposures were likely present. The donor tested CMV seronegative and was one of the 352 seronegative cohort members. Each donor provided a peripheral blood sample, and peripheral blood mononuclear cells were used for TCR beta sequencing. Genomic DNA extraction from the blood cell samples was performed with the Qiagen DNeasy Blood Extraction Kit. Library construction relied on the immunoSEQ multiplex PCR assay. For the multiplex PCR, a mixture combining 60 forward primers for TCR Vbeta segments and 13 reverse primers for TCR Jbeta segments was used. The CDR3 region of rearranged TCR beta genes was amplified from genomic DNA by a multiplex PCR assay. Amplified TCR beta libraries were sequenced as 87-base-pair reads on the Illumina HiSeq System. In the original analysis: Across the 670 or so repertoires, a later analysis counted 80 million or so unique TCR beta chains, 9.5 million to 12 million of which were shared by at least two donors. A nearest-neighbor algorithm error-corrected the raw reads and collapsed the reads into unique sequences, merging closely related sequences to remove PCR and sequencing errors. CDR3 sequences were aligned to IMGT reference sequences to assign V, D and J gene segments. For a sequence to be retained, at least a six-nucleotide match to both a V gene segment and a J gene segment was required. Rearrangements were called productive when the CDR3 lacked stop codons and stayed in frame with V and J; all others were non-productive. Following IMGT convention, CDR3 was defined as the stretch from the second conserved V-encoded cysteine to the conserved J-encoded phenylalanine. The earlier analysis of 500 to 750 of the donors excluded any sequence lacking an unambiguous match to a single V gene segment. An earlier analysis of fewer than 750 of the donors classified V segments as functional when productive rearrangements were above 56.7% and as segregating when the standard deviation between donors was above 5%. To diagnose cytomegalovirus status from the catalog of TCR beta chain sequences, a statistical classification framework was built. A later analysis assigned V and J genes by comparing TCR nucleotide sequences with IMGT/GENE-DB human TR gene sequences. Using the TCRdist pipeline, a later analysis assigned CDR3 sequences along with most-parsimonious VDJ recombination scenarios. In a later analysis, each TCR beta chain was defined by its CDR3 amino acid sequence together with its V-gene family, and reads lacking a unique V-gene family were excluded. As a way to deal with suspected cross-contamination and a sequencing artifact, a later analysis dropped hundreds of nucleotide sequences that were highly shared and had low generation probability. For each public chain, a later analysis derived a clonal expansion index from normalized ranks of inferred template counts within each repertoire. In a later analysis, generation probabilities were computed with a VDJ recombination model fitted to out-of-frame rearrangements, and the resulting probabilities were checked against IGoR. In a later analysis, TCR-TCR, TCR-HLA and TCR-CMV co-occurrence was scored with hypergeometric tests, and a repertoire-size bias correction was applied to TCR pairs. A later analysis estimated false discovery rates by permuting HLA or CMV assignments 20 times. In a later analysis, co-occurring TCRs were grouped with DBSCAN, and TCRdist sequence similarity was added when clustering was performed within HLA-allele-positive subsets. Repertoires with fewer than 30,000 or more than 120,000 public chains, plus five repertoires with anomalous nucleotide sharing, were excluded from co-occurrence clustering. What TCRdb holds here is the immuneACCESS table cut down to in-frame rearrangements. Part of the clones is not present; checked against another copy, under half of the missing clones reflect an unresolved V gene, and the others are unexplained. V and J calls and clone size are as listed in that table; D and trimming were resolved from the DNA. The sample profile shows about 130,000 clones; about 80% of them were found once. Clones ranked in the top ten supply over 2.5% of the sample.

On this clone: What this receptor recognizes is not known. No base quality information exists; no much larger clone differs at one position.

Recombination connected TRBV7-8 to TRBJ1-1; confidence is insufficient to name the D gene. The source material was PBMCs. The receptor was isolated from a male donor in good health and CMV-seronegative. The DNA sequence is given as TGTGCCAGCAGCTTCTCTAGCGCACTTGAAGCTTTCTTT. Its coded protein is CASSFSSALEAFF. Beyond the CDR3, the reference TRBV7-8 and TRBJ1-1 genes provide the residues; the full variable domain reads: GAGVSQSPRYKVAKRGQDVALRCDPISGHVSLFWYQQALGQGPEFLTYFQNEAQLDKSGLPSDRFFAERPEGSVSTLKIQRTQQEDSAVYLCASSFSSALEAFFGQGTRLTVV.